A selection of T cell receptor beta chains follows, all from one sample in a study of circulating and synovial CD4+ cells in juvenile arthritis. Sequencing used immunoSEQ multiplex PCR; TCRdb keeps in-frame clones, though not all of them. The sample lists over 15,000 clones, about 93% occurring once. The sequenced sample was CD4+ T cells from blood. These receptors came from a human donor with juvenile idiopathic arthritis. Each CDR3 is given with its conserved first and last residue. The order of the fields is V gene, J gene, clone size, CDR3 protein. A clone size is listed for some rows: how often the clone was seen (once, few, many), or a class if it is expanded.

TRBV30	TRBJ1-1	-	CAWSSQLTLAGNTEAFF
TRBV4-3	TRBJ2-1	-	CASSQQRGLAGVEQFF
TRBV7-8	-	-	CASSLADSYEQYF
TRBV9	TRBJ1-5	once	CASSKQVNQPQHF
TRBV7-2	TRBJ1-1	-	CASSSHSAGRAEAFF
TRBV27	TRBJ1-2	-	CATAEVGRGNYGYTF
TRBV11-2	TRBJ2-7	-	CASSLATVRVYEQYF
TRBV4-3	TRBJ2-5	-	CASSQGRLAGGPGETQYF
TRBV12-5	TRBJ1-2	-	CASGLLRLANYGYTF
TRBV11-3	TRBJ2-1	-	CASSPRRLAGGINEQFF
TRBV5-4	TRBJ2-1	-	CASSGPEGAPGLAVDNEQFF
TRBV5-4	TRBJ2-5	-	CASSLGGTSGKETQYF
TRBV11-2	TRBJ1-1	-	CASSRLTTGSEAFF
TRBV7-8	TRBJ2-7	-	CASSSGLAGGLTSSSYEQYF
TRBV14	TRBJ2-2	-	CASSQGSPGTGELFF
TRBV5-1	TRBJ1-4	once	CASSLPDSLNEKLFF
TRBV10-2	TRBJ1-5	-	CASSELGRGSNQPQHF
TRBV2	-	-	CASSAGLLSYEQYF
TRBV6-6	TRBJ1-1	-	CASSYSQPTRRTEAFF
TRBV11-1	TRBJ2-2	-	CASSQRTSGTGELFF
TRBV9	TRBJ1-6	-	CASSPVENSPLHF
TRBV7-6	TRBJ1-1	-	CASSSGVRTEAFF
TRBV7-2	TRBJ1-5	few	CASSLDRSYSNQPQHF
TRBV5-1	TRBJ1-1	-	CASSLFQGPATEAFF
TRBV18	TRBJ2-7	-	CASSPGRYRGEQYF
TRBV18	TRBJ1-1	once	CASSLTQNTEAFF
TRBV7-2	TRBJ2-5	-	CASSSGTRGETQYF
TRBV28	TRBJ2-7	-	CASSFSRTEQYF
TRBV27	TRBJ1-6	-	CASSLQGASPLHF
TRBV6-1	TRBJ1-1	-	CASSGRTGANTEAFF
TRBV2	TRBJ2-7	-	CASSEEGQGYYEQYF
TRBV7-9	TRBJ2-2	-	CASSPRRGDTGELFF
TRBV7-9	TRBJ2-3	few	CASSLEGMHTDTQYF
TRBV9	TRBJ2-1	-	CASSGSGGSEQFF
TRBV15	TRBJ2-3	-	CATSRDRGARTDTQYF
TRBV19	TRBJ2-1	-	CASSIGGAGGVVDEQFF
TRBV19	TRBJ1-1	-	CASSNGQGLNTEAFF
TRBV7-6	TRBJ2-3	-	CASSLVSQGTGTQYF
TRBV6-4	TRBJ2-2	-	CASQGTANTGELFF
TRBV7-9	TRBJ1-1	-	CASRITGTEAFF
TRBV30	TRBJ1-1	-	CAWSAGGPGSAFF
TRBV11-3	TRBJ2-1	-	CASSLGRETIEQFF
TRBV6-6	TRBJ1-1	-	CASSYARDTEAFF
TRBV7-2	TRBJ1-2	once	CASSFTPEGYTF
TRBV7-2	TRBJ2-1	-	CASSLRTSGVNEQFF
TRBV5-6	TRBJ1-1	-	CASRGTVNTEAFF
TRBV7-6	TRBJ2-1	-	CASSLGIGGHNEQFF
TRBV18	TRBJ2-3	-	CASSQNRGTDTQYF
TRBV7-9	TRBJ1-2	-	CATLGGTNYGYTF
TRBV5-6	TRBJ2-3	-	CASSLRGITDTQYF
TRBV30	TRBJ1-2	-	CAWRFGGNGGYTF
TRBV9	TRBJ1-1	-	CASSVDQSANTEAFF
TRBV6-5	TRBJ1-3	-	CASSGQSGNTIYF
TRBV6-5	TRBJ2-1	-	CASSISPGSYNEQFF
TRBV18	TRBJ1-6	-	CASSPGSGSPLHF
TRBV9	TRBJ2-3	-	CASSSLAADTDTQYF
TRBV9	TRBJ2-5	once	CASSPRRTSPPQETQYF